This paragraph covers one T cell receptor beta chain sequence. Its antigen is unidentified. Previously, flow cytometry had revealed CD8+CD57+ cell expansion in the patients chosen for sequencing. Patients uniformly had severe acquired aplastic anemia. The data originate from a study of CD8+CD57+ T cells in acquired aplastic anemia. Background on the study: The study obtained an average of 3.2 ug of DNA from sorted CD4+ and CD8+ cells. Whole-study findings and limits: For CD8+ Simpson's diversity, patients and controls showed no significant difference.

Looked up from germline, CDR1 is KGHDR and CDR2 is SFDVKD. V shed 0 bases, J shed 4 bases, and the junction held 2 bases outside the gene matches. The CDR3 is 15 residues long. Genomic DNA was employed as the template in profiling TCR beta VDJ and CDR3. TCRdb reanalysed the reads using MiXCR and keeps one entry per CDR3 protein. There are around 200,000 distinct CDR3 sequences in the sample; approximately 48% occur only once, and about an eighth lies in the top ten. This clonotype was obtained from a human donor with aplastic anemia. V and J are TRBV24-1 and TRBJ2-1; TRBD2 aligns across 7 bases. The sequenced material came from sorted CD4+, CD8+, or CD8+CD57+ T cells (not recorded which) from PBMCs. CDR3 residues: CATSDLRGEYNEQFF. Here the CDR3 DNA reads TGTGCCACCAGTGATTTGCGGGGGGAGTACAATGAGCAGTTCTTC.